Presented here are 29 T cell receptor beta chains from one specimen sequenced in a study of response to subunit inactivated influenza vaccine. TCRdb called the RT-PCR reads again in MiXCR, with one record for every CDR3 protein. The table includes about 700,000 distinct CDR3 sequences, less than 20% detected once. The input for sequencing was PBMCs from blood, taken about 11 days after vaccination. Receptors were obtained from a man aged 45-65 years who received an inactivated influenza vaccine.

This clonotype was found many times. The chain recombines TRBV12-3 or TRBV12-4 with TRBJ2-1; D is perhaps TRBD2 (8 bases). The CDR3 runs to 15 residues. The germline V and J ends were trimmed by 6 bases and 14 bases, with 26 bases remaining between them. CDR3 in amino acids: CASSSSGLAGRGEFF. The CDR3 DNA sequence: TGTGCCAGCAGCTCCTCGGGGCTAGCGGGCAGGGGGGAGTTCTTC.

This clonotype appeared a few times. The chain carries TRBV5-1 and TRBJ2-1, with 13 positions matching TRBD2. The germline V gene has CDR1 SGHRS and CDR2 YFSETQ. The V and J ends lost 4 bases and 8 bases, in that order; junction bases with no gene match: 9. This CDR3 is built from 16 residues. CDR3 amino acids: CASSLPPGTSGDEQFF. The CDR3 bases are TGCGCCAGCAGCCTCCCCCCCGGGACTAGCGGGGATGAGCAGTTCTTC. Variable domain in full (rest from reference TRBV5-1 and TRBJ2-1): KAGVTQTPRYLIKTRGQQVTLSCSPISGHRSVSWYQQTPGQGLQFLFEYFSETQRNKGNFPGRFSGRQFSNSRSEMNVSTLELGDSALYLCASSLPPGTSGDEQFFGPGTRLTVL.

This chain connects TRBV4-1 to TRBJ1-2; D is uncertain. With 1 base removed from V and 4 bases from J, the gap between germline ends came to 10 bases. CDR1 MGHRA and CDR2 YSYEKL come from the germline V gene. The CDR3 length is 14 residues. This CDR3 is CASSQAKGGYGYTF. The CDR3 DNA follows: TGCGCCAGCAGCCAAGCGAAAGGAGGCTATGGCTACACCTTC.

This clonotype has just a few counts. The rearrangement links TRBV3-1 to TRBJ1-1, with D uncertain. Between the trimmed V and J ends, which lost 1 base and 4 bases, there was a span of 10 bases. Germline values: CDR1 LGHDT, CDR2 YNNKEL (reference sequence). The CDR3 runs 14 residues. The CDR3 DNA follows: TGTGCCAGCAGCCAAGGATTCCGGGTCACTGAAGCTTTCTTT. This sequence encodes CASSQGFRVTEAFF.

The chain employs TRBV20-1 and TRBJ2-1; the match to TRBD2 covers 15 bases. The CDR3 length is 16 residues. Germline CDR1 DFQATT, CDR2 SNEGSKA (reference sequence). The junction had 9 bases not matched to a gene; V was cut back by 3 bases and J by 9 bases. The CDR3 DNA sequence: TGCAGTGCTAGTGCCGGACTAGCGGGAGGGCCTGGTGAGCAGTTCTTC. Translating gives CSASAGLAGGPGEQFF.

This clonotype was recorded a few times. V is TRBV24-1 and J is TRBJ2-2, with TRBD2 matching 14 bases. The V gene end was trimmed by 7 bases and the J gene end by 3 bases; junction bases not matched to a gene: 0. The CDR3 contains 15 residues. CDR1 KGHDR and CDR2 SFDVKD come from the germline V gene. The CDR3 DNA reads as TGTGCCACCAGGGGACTAGCGGGAGACACCGGGGAGCTGTTTTTT. This encodes CATRGLAGDTGELFF.

The chain couples TRBV5-1 to TRBJ2-5; TRBD2 agrees at 8 bases. Trimming removed 0 bases from V and 5 bases from J; junction bases left unmatched: 6. CDR3 length: 15 amino acids. Germline V gene lookup returns CDR1 SGHRS and CDR2 YFSETQ. CDR3 region: CASSLDGLARETQYF. CDR3 in DNA: TGCGCCAGCAGCTTGGATGGACTAGCAAGGGAGACCCAGTACTTC.

This clonotype turned up a few times. The J gene is TRBJ1-5, the V gene TRBV2; no definite D call. Germline V gene sequence: CDR1 SNHLY, CDR2 FYNNEI. Trimming cost V 3 bases and J 6 bases, with 9 bases left between them. This CDR3 region has 13 residues. The CDR3 DNA reads TGTGCCAGCAGTGACAAAAGGGCTCAGCCCCAGCATTTT. Protein: CASSDKRAQPQHF.

This clonotype came up a few times. The V gene is TRBV25-1, the J gene TRBJ1-5; weak D call: TRBD1 (5 bases). V lost 4 bases and J lost 13, with 14 bases in between. Germline CDR1 reads MGHDK; CDR2 reads SYGVNS. The CDR3 loop spans 12 amino acids. CDR3 loop: CASSGTGTVQHF. The CDR3 bases are TGTGCCAGCAGTGGAACCGGGACGGTACAGCATTTT. Full variable domain (rest looked up from reference TRBV25-1 and TRBJ1-5): EADIYQTPRYLVIGTGKKITLECSQTMGHDKMYWYQQDPGMELHLIHYSYGVNSTEKGDLSSESTVSRIRTEHFPLTLESARPSHTSQYLCASSGTGTVQHFGDGTRLSIL.

This clonotype was seen many times. The rearrangement uses TRBV28 and TRBJ1-6; 10 bases match TRBD1. CDR3 length: 15 residues. Germline CDR1 is MDHEN and CDR2 is SYDVKM. J gave up 7 bases and V 6 bases, and 6 bases lay outside the gene matches. Here the CDR3 reads CASSPGTGANSPLHF. The CDR3 nucleotides read TGTGCCAGCAGCCCCGGGACAGGGGCGAATTCACCCCTCCACTTT. The variable domain in full, completed from reference TRBV28 and TRBJ1-6, reads DVKVTQSSRYLVKRTGEKVFLECVQDMDHENMFWYRQDPGLGLRLIYFSYDVKMKEKGDIPEGYSVSREKKERFSLILESASTNQTSMYLCASSPGTGANSPLHFGNGTRLTVT.

This clonotype has only a few counts. The chain's CDR3 is CASSLVGISGRASYNEQFF. The CDR3 DNA sequence: TGTGCCAGCAGCTTAGTGGGGATTAGCGGGAGAGCATCCTACAATGAGCAGTTCTTC. The chain uses TRBV11-1 and TRBJ2-1; 9 bases are a match to TRBD2. Germline-derived CDR1 and CDR2 are SGHAT and FQDESV (reference sequence). Trimming at V came to 1 base and at J to 1 base, leaving 11 bases not matched to a gene. This CDR3 spans 19 amino acids. The complete variable domain, with remaining parts taken from reference TRBV11-1 and TRBJ2-1, reads EAEVAQSPRYKITEKSQAVAFWCDPISGHATLYWYRQILGQGPELLVQFQDESVVDDSQLPKDRFSAERLKGVDSTLKIQPAELGDSAMYLCASSLVGISGRASYNEQFFGPGTRLTVL.

The rearrangement links TRBV7-9 to TRBJ1-1; D not certain. Trimming removed 5 bases at V and 9 bases at J, with 7 bases between. Germline V gene data show CDR1 as SEHNR and CDR2 as FQNEAQ (reference sequence). The CDR3 contains 10 residues. CDR3 protein: CASSTQQAFF. In DNA form, the CDR3 reads TGTGCCAGCAGCACACAACAAGCTTTCTTT.

The genes are TRBV20-1 and TRBJ2-3; 8 bases are a match to TRBD2. V lost 6 bases and J lost 1; bases outside the gene matches: 6. The CDR3 totals 14 residues. Germline CDR1 is DFQATT and CDR2 is SNEGSKA (reference sequence). CDR3 region: CSANGLAGTDTQYF. CDR3 bases: TGCAGTGCAAACGGACTAGCCGGCACAGATACGCAGTATTTT.

The chain is built from TRBV4-3 and TRBJ2-1, with D possibly called TRBD1 or TRBD2 (5 bases each). Trimming removed 3 bases at V and 8 bases at J, with 23 bases between. Germline loops: CDR1 LGHNA, CDR2 YSLEER. This CDR3 is built from 17 residues. The CDR3 DNA follows: TGCGCCAGCAGCCACCTATCCCGAAGGGGACGAGAAGATGAGCAGTTCTTC. This sequence encodes CASSHLSRRGREDEQFF.

This chain uses TRBV6-1 with TRBJ2-7; D may correspond to TRBD1 or TRBD2 (5 bases each). The germline CDR1 and CDR2 sequences are MNHNS and SASEGT. The CDR3 sequence is 14 residues long. Trimming took off 5 bases at V and 2 bases at J, with 13 bases between the two ends. In DNA, the CDR3 is TGTGCCAGCAGTCGATGGGACGGAACCTACGAGCAGTACTTC. This translates into CASSRWDGTYEQYF.

This clonotype turned up a few times. This sequence joins TRBV7-9 and TRBJ2-1, with TRBD2 as a possible D gene (5 bases). Germline-derived CDR1 and CDR2 are SEHNR and FQNEAQ (reference sequence). The CDR3 covers 13 residues. V gave up 3 bases and J gave up 7 bases, with 10 bases separating them. The DNA for the CDR3 is TGTGCCAGCAGCTTCGGGGAAGGAAATGAGCAGTTCTTC. It encodes CASSFGEGNEQFF.

The chain recombines TRBV7-2 with TRBJ2-1; no clear D gene. CDR3 length: 14 amino acids. With 0 bases removed from V and 3 bases from J, the gap between germline ends came to 6 bases. CDR1 and CDR2 (germline): SGHTA, FQGNSA. The CDR3 loop is CASSLALRYNEQFF. The CDR3 nucleotides are TGTGCCAGCAGCTTAGCGCTCCGCTACAATGAGCAGTTCTTC. The full variable domain, in which reference TRBV7-2 and TRBJ2-1 provide the parts outside the CDR3, is GAGVSQSPSNKVTEKGKDVELRCDPISGHTALYWYRQSLGQGLEFLIYFQGNSAPDKSGLPSDRFSAERTGGSVSTLTIQRTQQEDSAVYLCASSLALRYNEQFFGPGTRLTVL.

This clonotype was seen a few times. This rearrangement joins TRBV21-1 to TRBJ2-4; TRBD2 reflects the table's D call only, with no check against the DNA. TRBV21-1 is described as a pseudogene. The CDR3 has 18 amino acids. The CDR3 sequence: CASSNSSGGDLAKNTQYF. The DNA of the CDR3 is TGTGCCAGCAGCAATTCCTCAGGCGGGGATCTAGCCAAAAACACTCAGTACTTC.

The chain combines TRBV7-8 with TRBJ1-1, with D perhaps TRBD1 (5 bases). The germline gives CDR1 SGHVS, CDR2 FQNEAQ. CDR3 length: 15 amino acids. V was cut by 3 bases and J by 1 base, with 12 bases left in between. Here the CDR3 reads CASSFPGTANTEAFF. The CDR3 nucleotides are TGTGCCAGCAGCTTCCCTGGGACGGCGAACACTGAAGCTTTCTTT.

The rearrangement links TRBV27 to TRBJ2-7; 7 nucleotides agree with TRBD1. Germline CDR1 MNHEY, CDR2 SMNVEV (reference sequence). The ends lost 5 bases at V and 7 bases at J; junction bases unmatched: 11. The CDR3 sequence is 14 residues long. CDR3 sequence reads: CASSRDSESGEQYF. The CDR3 DNA is TGTGCCAGCAGTAGGGACAGCGAGTCGGGTGAGCAGTACTTC.

This clonotype was counted between two and nine times. The chain employs TRBV7-9 and TRBJ1-6, with TRBD1 as a possible D gene (6 bases). CDR3 length: 13 amino acids. Germline V lookup: CDR1 SEHNR, CDR2 FQNEAQ (reference sequence). CDR3 in amino acids: CASGDQGNSPLHF. The CDR3 nucleotides read TGTGCTAGTGGAGACCAGGGGAATTCACCCCTCCACTTT.

The rearrangement joins TRBV6-2 or TRBV6-3 to TRBJ1-2; the D gene is possibly TRBD1 (6 bases). The CDR3 totals 12 residues. CDR1 is MNHEY, CDR2 SVGEGT, per germline. Trimming took 8 bases from V and 4 from J, leaving 11 bases between them. The DNA of the CDR3 is TGTGCCAGCGGCGAAGGGGGCTATGGCTACACCTTC. Translating gives CASGEGGYGYTF.

In regard to this clonotype: A read error may produce the germline difference seen at one junction end. The V and J genes are TRBV3-1 and TRBJ2-2; TRBD2 might be the D (5 bases). This CDR3 has 15 amino acids. Germline V gene data show CDR1 as LGHDT and CDR2 as YNNKEL (reference sequence). The chain's CDR3 is CASTQRGFLTGELFF. CDR3 DNA sequence: TGTGCCAGCACCCAAAGAGGGTTTCTAACCGGGGAGCTGTTTTTT.

The sample holds a few counts of this clonotype. V usage is TRBV29-1 and J usage is TRBJ2-1, with D possibly called TRBD1 or TRBD2 (5 bases each). CDR3 length: 14 residues. Germline values: CDR1 SQVTM, CDR2 ANQGSEA. The CDR3: CTISGTGRYNEQFF. The CDR3 region has the DNA TGCACCATATCCGGGACGGGGAGATACAATGAGCAGTTCTTC.

In this sample, this clonotype turned up once. The chain couples TRBV7-9 to TRBJ1-1; D call uncertain. The V gene's germline CDR1 is SEHNR and CDR2 FQNEAQ (reference sequence). The CDR3 runs to 11 residues. With 9 bases removed from V and 9 bases from J, the gap between germline ends came to 14 bases. This CDR3 reads CARSTAVQAFF. CDR3 nucleotides: TGTGCCAGAAGCACCGCGGTCCAAGCTTTCTTT.

This clonotype turned up a few times. The chain links TRBV18 to TRBJ2-2; TRBD1 matches 7 bases. V lost 1 base to trimming and J lost 0 bases; unmatched junction nucleotides: 2. The V gene's germline CDR1 is KGHSH and CDR2 LQKENI. CDR3 length equals 16 residues. Here the CDR3 reads CASSPQGTANTGELFF. The CDR3, as DNA: TGTGCCAGCTCACCACAGGGGACAGCGAACACCGGGGAGCTGTTTTTT.

This clonotype was seen only a few times. The genes are TRBV6-1 and TRBJ1-5, with TRBD1 identical over 9 bases. Germline-derived CDR1 and CDR2 are MNHNS and SASEGT. CDR3 size: 15 residues. The V gene end was trimmed by 8 bases and the J gene end by 7 bases; junction bases not matched to a gene: 12. The CDR3 loop reads CASQPLDRGGQPQHF. CDR3 nucleotides: TGTGCCAGCCAACCTCTTGACAGGGGGGGGCAGCCCCAGCATTTT.

This clonotype was picked up a small number of times. V is TRBV9 and J is TRBJ2-3, with D hard to call. Deletions cut 0 bases from V and 3 bases from J, with 11 bases between. CDR3 size: 15 residues. CDR1 is SGDLS, CDR2 YYNGEE, per germline. The CDR3 loop reads CASSVANLVTDTQYF. CDR3 bases: TGTGCCAGCAGCGTAGCGAATTTAGTTACAGATACGCAGTATTTT.

There are many counts of this clonotype. The chain is built from TRBV29-1 and TRBJ2-3; D call uncertain. This CDR3 comprises 16 residues. Germline V CDR1 and CDR2: SQVTM, ANQGSEA. Between the trimmed V and J ends, which lost 2 bases and 5 bases, there was a span of 20 bases. The CDR3 sequence is CSVEILYTKGRDTQYF. DNA of the CDR3: TGCAGCGTTGAAATCCTCTATACCAAAGGAAGAGATACGCAGTATTTT.